This T cell receptor (beta chain) emerged from a study of cytomegalovirus exposure and HLA in healthy donors. The PCR ran on 60 Vbeta and 13 Jbeta primers. Here immunoSEQ multiplex PCR was the method, and the copy in TCRdb shows in-frame clones only, minus some. The table includes 200,000 to 250,000 clones, about 77% detected once. Trimming removed 7 bases from V and 1 base from J; junction bases left unmatched: 4. Germline CDR1 SQVTM, CDR2 ANQGSEA. This CDR3 region has 12 residues. The V and J genes are TRBV29-1 and TRBJ2-7, with 7 bases aligning to TRBD1. The specimen sequenced was PBMCs. This TCR came from a woman aged 30 to 39 in good health and CMV-seronegative. This chain's CDR3 is CSASTGSYEQYF. In DNA, the CDR3 is TGCAGCGCCTCGACAGGGTCCTACGAGCAGTACTTC.